There are many counts of the clone carrying this T cell receptor beta chain. Trimming removed 1 base from V and 2 bases from J, with 6 bases in between. The CDR3 sequence is 13 residues long. Germline lookup yields CDR1 SEHNR and CDR2 FQNEAQ (reference sequence). TCRdb redid the clone calls on the PCR reads using MiXCR. In the table there are over 65,000 clones, roughly an eighth of which are singletons. The data originate from a study of metastatic and nonmetastatic thyroid tumors. Overall study: Across peripheral blood and tumor or nodule tissue samples taken from malignant and benign thyroid patients, the repertoires were compared with one another.

All patients reached thyroid surgery having received no treatment beforehand. The chain recombines TRBV7-9 with TRBJ2-7; D not certain. The sample was tumor tissue. The sequence was collected from a female donor with papillary thyroid cancer or a benign thyroid nodule (not recorded which). Some clones in this sample may be carry-over from other donors' samples. In nucleotides, the CDR3 is TGTGCCAGCAGCTTAGAGCAGCCCTACGAGCAGTACTTC. Translation: CASSLEQPYEQYF.